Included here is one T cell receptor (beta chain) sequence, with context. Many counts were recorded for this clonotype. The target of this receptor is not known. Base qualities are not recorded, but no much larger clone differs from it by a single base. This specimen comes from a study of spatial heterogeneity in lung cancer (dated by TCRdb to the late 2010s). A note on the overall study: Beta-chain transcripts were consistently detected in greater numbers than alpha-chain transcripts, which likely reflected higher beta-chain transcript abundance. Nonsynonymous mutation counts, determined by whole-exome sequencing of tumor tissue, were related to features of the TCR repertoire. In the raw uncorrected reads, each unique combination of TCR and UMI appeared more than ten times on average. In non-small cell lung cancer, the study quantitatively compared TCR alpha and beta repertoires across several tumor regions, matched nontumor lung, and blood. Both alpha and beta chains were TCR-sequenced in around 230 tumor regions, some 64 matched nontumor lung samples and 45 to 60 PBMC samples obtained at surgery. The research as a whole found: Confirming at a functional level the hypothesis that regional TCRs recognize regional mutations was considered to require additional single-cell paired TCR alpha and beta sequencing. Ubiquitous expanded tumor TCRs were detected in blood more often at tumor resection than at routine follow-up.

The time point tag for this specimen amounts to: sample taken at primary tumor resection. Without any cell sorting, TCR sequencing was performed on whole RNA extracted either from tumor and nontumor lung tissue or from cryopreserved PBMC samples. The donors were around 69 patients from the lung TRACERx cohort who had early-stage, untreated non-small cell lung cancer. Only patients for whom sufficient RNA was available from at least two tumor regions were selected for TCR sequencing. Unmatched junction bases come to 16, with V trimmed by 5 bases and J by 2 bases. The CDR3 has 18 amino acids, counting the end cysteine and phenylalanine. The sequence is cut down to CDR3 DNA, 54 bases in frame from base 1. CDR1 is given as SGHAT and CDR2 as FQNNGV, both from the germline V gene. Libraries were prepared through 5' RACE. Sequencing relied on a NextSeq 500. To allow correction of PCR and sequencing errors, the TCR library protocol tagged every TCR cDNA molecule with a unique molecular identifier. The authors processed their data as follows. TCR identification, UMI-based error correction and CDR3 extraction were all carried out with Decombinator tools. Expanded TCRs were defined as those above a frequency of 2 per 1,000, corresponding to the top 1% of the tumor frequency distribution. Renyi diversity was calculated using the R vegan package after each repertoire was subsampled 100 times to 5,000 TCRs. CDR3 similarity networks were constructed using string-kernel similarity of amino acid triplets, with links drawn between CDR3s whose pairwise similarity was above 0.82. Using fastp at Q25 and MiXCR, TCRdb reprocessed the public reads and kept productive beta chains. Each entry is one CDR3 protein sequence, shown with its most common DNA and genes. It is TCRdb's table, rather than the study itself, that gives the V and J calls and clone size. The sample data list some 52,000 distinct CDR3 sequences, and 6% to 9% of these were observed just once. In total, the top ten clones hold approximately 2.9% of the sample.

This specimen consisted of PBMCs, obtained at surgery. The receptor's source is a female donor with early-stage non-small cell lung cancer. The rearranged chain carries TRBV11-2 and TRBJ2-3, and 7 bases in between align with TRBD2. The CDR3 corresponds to CASSLKPTSYGYTDTQYF. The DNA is TGTGCCAGCAGCCTGAAGCCGACTAGCTATGGTTACACAGATACGCAGTATTTT.